Here is one T cell receptor (beta chain) with its context. V shed 0 bases and J shed 1 base, with 6 bases lying between them. CDR3 length equals 14 residues. Germline V gene sequence: CDR1 MGHRA, CDR2 YSYEKL. In the original workflow: Amplification of reference gene primers was used by the study to estimate nucleated cell counts. Measured with immunoSEQ multiplex PCR; TCRdb has only the in-frame clones, and not every one. V, J and clone size are those of that table, while D and trimming were read from the DNA. The sample lists around 160,000 clones, 80% seen once, with approximately 12% in the top ten. These data originate in a study of blood T cell repertoires in COVID-19. Study-wide background: The United States, Italy and Spain were the sources of the acute and convalescent COVID-19 samples. PBMCs, B-cell-depleted T cells, or T cells provided the cDNA or gDNA that made up the material.

The V gene is TRBV4-1, the J gene TRBJ1-1, with D uncertain. This clonotype originated in a man in his fifties or sixties with active or convalescent COVID-19. What was sequenced was peripheral blood. CDR3 residues: CASSQDIGNTEAFF. The CDR3 nucleotides are TGCGCCAGCAGCCAAGATATCGGGAACACTGAAGCTTTCTTT.